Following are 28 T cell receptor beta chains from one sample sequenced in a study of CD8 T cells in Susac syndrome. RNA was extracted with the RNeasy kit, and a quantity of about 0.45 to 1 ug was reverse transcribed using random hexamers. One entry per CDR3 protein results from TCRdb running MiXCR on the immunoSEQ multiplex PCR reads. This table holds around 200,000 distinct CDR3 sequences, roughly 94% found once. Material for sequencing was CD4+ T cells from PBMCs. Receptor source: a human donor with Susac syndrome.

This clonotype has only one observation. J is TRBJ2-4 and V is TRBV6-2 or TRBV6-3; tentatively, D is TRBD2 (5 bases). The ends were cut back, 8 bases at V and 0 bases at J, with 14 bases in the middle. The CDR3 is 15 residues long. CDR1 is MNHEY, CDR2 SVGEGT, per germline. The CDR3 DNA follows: TGTGCCAGCGGTTTCAGAGGACTAGCCAAAAACATTCAGTACTTC. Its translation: CASGFRGLAKNIQYF.

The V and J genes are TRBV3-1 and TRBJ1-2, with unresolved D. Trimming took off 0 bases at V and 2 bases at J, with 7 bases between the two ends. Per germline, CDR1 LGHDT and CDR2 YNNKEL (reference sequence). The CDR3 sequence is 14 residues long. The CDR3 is CASSQEYGNYGYTF. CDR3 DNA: TGTGCCAGCAGCCAAGAATACGGGAACTATGGCTACACCTTC.

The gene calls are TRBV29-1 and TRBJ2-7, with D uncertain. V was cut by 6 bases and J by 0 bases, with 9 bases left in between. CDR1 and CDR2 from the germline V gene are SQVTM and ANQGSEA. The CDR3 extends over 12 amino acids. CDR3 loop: CSVRHLSYEQYF. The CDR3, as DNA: TGCAGCGTCAGACACCTCTCCTACGAGCAGTACTTC.

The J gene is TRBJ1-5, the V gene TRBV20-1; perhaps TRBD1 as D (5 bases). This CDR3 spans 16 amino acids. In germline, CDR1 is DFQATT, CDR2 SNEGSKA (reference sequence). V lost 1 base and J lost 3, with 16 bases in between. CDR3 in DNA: TGCAGTGCTAGAGCCACTGAGGGGTATTACAATCAGCCCCAGCATTTT. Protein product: CSARATEGYYNQPQHF.

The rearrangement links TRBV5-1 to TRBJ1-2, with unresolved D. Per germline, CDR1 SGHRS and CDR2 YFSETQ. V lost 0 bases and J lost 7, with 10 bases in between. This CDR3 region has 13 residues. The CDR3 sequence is CASSLESEGGYTF. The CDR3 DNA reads TGCGCCAGCAGCTTGGAGTCAGAAGGTGGCTACACCTTC.

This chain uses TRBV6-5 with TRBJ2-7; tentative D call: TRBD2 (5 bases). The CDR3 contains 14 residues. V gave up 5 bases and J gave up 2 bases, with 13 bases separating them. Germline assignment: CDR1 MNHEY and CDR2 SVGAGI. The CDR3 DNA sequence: TGTGCCAGCAGTCCTTGGACGGGAACCTACGAGCAGTACTTC. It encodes CASSPWTGTYEQYF.

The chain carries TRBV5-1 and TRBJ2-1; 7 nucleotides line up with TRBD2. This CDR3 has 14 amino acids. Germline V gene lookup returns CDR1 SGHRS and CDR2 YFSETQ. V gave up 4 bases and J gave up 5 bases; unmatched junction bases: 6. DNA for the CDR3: TGCGCCAGCAGCCTCCGGGACTATCACAATGAGCAGTTCTTC. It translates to CASSLRDYHNEQFF.

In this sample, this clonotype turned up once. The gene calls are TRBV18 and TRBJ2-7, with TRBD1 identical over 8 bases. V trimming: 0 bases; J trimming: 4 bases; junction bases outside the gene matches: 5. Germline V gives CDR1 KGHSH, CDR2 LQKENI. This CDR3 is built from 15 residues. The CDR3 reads CASSPPSGGLYEQYF. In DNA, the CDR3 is TGTGCCAGCTCACCACCCTCAGGGGGCTTATACGAGCAGTACTTC.

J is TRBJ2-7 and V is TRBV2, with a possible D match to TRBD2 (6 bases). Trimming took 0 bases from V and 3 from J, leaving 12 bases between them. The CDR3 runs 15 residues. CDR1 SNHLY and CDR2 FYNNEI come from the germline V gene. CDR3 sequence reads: CASSEAGDGSYEQYF. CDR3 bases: TGTGCCAGCAGTGAAGCGGGTGACGGGAGCTACGAGCAGTACTTC. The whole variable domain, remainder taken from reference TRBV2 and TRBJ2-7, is EPEVTQTPSHQVTQMGQEVILRCVPISNHLYFYWYRQILGQKVEFLVSFYNNEISEKSEIFDDQFSVERPDGSNFTLKIRSTKLEDSAMYFCASSEAGDGSYEQYFGPGTRLTVT.

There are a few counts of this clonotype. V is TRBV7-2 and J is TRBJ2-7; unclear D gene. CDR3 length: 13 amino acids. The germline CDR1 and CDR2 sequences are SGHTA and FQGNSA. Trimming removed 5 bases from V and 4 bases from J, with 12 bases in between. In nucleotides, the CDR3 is TGTGCCAGCAGCCTCTATAACAGATACGAGCAGTACTTC. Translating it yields CASSLYNRYEQYF.

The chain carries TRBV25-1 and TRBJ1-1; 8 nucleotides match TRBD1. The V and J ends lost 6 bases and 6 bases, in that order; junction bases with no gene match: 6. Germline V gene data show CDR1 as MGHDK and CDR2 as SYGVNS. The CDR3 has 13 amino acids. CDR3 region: CASRRTGGAEAFF. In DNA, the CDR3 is TGTGCCAGCAGAAGAACAGGGGGGGCTGAAGCTTTCTTT. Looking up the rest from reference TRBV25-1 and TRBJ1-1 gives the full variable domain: EADIYQTPRYLVIGTGKKITLECSQTMGHDKMYWYQQDPGMELHLIHYSYGVNSTEKGDLSSESTVSRIRTEHFPLTLESARPSHTSQYLCASRRTGGAEAFFGQGTRLTVV.

CDR3 in amino acids: CAWSVGQGMETQYF. CDR3 bases: TGTGCCTGGAGTGTTGGACAGGGGATGGAGACCCAGTACTTC. The chain links TRBV30 to TRBJ2-5, with TRBD1 identical over 9 bases. Germline CDR1 and CDR2: GTSNPN and SVGIG (reference sequence). V shed 0 bases and J 5 bases; nucleotides not matched to a gene: 4. The CDR3 has 14 residues.

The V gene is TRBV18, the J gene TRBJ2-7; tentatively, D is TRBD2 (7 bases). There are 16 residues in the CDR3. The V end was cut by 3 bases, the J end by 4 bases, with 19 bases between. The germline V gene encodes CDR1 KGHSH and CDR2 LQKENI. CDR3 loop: CASSPDWAGADYEQYF. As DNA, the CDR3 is TGTGCCAGCTCACCCGACTGGGCGGGGGCCGATTACGAGCAGTACTTC.

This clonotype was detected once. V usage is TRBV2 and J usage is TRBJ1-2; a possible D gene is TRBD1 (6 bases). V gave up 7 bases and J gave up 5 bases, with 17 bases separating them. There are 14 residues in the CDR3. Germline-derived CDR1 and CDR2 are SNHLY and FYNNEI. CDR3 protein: CASNQQGAPYGYTF. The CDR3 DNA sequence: TGTGCCAGCAACCAACAGGGTGCGCCGTATGGCTACACCTTC.

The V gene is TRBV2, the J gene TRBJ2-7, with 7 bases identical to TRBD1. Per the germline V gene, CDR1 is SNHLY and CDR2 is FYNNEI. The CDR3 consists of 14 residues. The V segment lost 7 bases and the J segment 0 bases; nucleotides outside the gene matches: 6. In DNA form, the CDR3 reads TGTGCCAGCACCACAACAGGGGTCTCCTACGAGCAGTACTTC. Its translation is CASTTTGVSYEQYF.

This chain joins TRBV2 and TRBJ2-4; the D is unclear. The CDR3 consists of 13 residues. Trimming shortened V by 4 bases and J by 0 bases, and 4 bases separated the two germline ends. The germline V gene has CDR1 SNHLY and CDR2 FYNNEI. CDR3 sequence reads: CASSGLAKNIQYF. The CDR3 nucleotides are TGTGCCAGCAGTGGGTTAGCCAAAAACATTCAGTACTTC.

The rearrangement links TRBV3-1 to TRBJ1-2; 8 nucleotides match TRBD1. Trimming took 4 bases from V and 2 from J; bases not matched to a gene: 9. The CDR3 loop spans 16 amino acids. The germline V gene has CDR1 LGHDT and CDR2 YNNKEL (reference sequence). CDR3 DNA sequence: TGTGCCAGCAGCCCCGGACAGGGAGGGTCCAACTATGGCTACACCTTC. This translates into CASSPGQGGSNYGYTF.

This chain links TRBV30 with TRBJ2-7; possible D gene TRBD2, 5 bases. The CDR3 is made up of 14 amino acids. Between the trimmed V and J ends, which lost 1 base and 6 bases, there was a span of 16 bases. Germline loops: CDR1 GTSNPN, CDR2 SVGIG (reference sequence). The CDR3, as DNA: TGTGCCTGGAGTGCACCCCGACTATTAAGCGAGCAGTACTTC. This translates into CAWSAPRLLSEQYF.

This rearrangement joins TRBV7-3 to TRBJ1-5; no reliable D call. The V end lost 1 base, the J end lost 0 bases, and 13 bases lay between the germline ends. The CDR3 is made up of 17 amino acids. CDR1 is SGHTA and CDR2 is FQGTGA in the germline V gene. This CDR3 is CASSLIWPDNSNQPQHF. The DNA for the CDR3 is TGTGCCAGCAGCTTAATTTGGCCCGACAATAGCAATCAGCCCCAGCATTTT.

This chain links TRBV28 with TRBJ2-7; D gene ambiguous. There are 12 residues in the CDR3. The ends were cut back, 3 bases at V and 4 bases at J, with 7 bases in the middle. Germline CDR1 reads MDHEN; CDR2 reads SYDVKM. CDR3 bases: TGTGCCAGCAGTTTGATAGAGTACGAGCAGTACTTC. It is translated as CASSLIEYEQYF.

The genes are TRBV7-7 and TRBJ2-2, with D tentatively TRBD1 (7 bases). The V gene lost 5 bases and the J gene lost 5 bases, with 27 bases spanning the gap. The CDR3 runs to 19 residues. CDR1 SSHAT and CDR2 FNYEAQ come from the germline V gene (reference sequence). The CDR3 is CASSPLPLRGAHGTGELFF. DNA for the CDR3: TGTGCCAGCAGCCCTCTTCCCCTCAGGGGGGCCCACGGGACCGGGGAGCTGTTTTTT.

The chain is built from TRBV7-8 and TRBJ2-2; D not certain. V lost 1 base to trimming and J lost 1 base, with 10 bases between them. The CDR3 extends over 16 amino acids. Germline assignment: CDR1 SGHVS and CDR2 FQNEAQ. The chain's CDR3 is CASSLDRPRNTGELFF. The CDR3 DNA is TGTGCCAGCAGCTTAGACCGGCCGAGGAACACCGGGGAGCTGTTTTTT. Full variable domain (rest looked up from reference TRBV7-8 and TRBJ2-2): GAGVSQSPRYKVAKRGQDVALRCDPISGHVSLFWYQQALGQGPEFLTYFQNEAQLDKSGLPSDRFFAERPEGSVSTLKIQRTQQEDSAVYLCASSLDRPRNTGELFFGEGSRLTVL.

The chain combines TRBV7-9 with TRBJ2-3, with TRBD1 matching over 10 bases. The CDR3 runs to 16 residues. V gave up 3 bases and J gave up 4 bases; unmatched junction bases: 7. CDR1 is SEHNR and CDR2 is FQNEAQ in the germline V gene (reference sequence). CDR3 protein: CASSLERTGGPDTQYF. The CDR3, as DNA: TGTGCCAGCAGCTTGGAACGGACAGGGGGGCCAGATACGCAGTATTTT. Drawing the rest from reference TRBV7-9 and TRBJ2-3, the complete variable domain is DTGVSQNPRHKITKRGQNVTFRCDPISEHNRLYWYRQTLGQGPEFLTYFQNEAQLEKSRLLSDRFSAERPKGSFSTLEIQRTEQGDSAMYLCASSLERTGGPDTQYFGPGTRLTVL.

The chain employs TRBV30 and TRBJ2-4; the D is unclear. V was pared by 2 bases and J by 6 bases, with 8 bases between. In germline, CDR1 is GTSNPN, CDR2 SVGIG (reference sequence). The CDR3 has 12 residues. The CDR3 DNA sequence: TGTGCCTGGAGTCTTACAGTAAACATTCAGTACTTC. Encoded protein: CAWSLTVNIQYF.

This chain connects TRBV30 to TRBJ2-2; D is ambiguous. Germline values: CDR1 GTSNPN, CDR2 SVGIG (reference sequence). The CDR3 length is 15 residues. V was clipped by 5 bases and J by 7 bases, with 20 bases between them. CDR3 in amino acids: CAWDRAVLAGGELFF. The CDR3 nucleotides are TGTGCCTGGGATCGGGCGGTACTTGCCGGCGGGGAGCTGTTTTTT.

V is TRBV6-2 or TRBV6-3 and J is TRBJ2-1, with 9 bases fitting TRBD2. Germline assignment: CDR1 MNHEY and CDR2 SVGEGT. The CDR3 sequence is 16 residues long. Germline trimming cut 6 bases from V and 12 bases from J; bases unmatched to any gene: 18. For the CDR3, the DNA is TGTGCCAGCAGCCCCACCAGACTAGCGGTTGGTTCTTGGCAGTTCTTC. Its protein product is CASSPTRLAVGSWQFF.

The CDR3 is CASSPLSNTVRSYNEQFF. CDR3 in DNA: TGTGCCAGCAGCCCGCTTTCAAATACTGTCCGCTCCTACAATGAGCAGTTCTTC. V is TRBV27 and J is TRBJ2-1; D call uncertain. V lost 6 bases and J lost 0, with 21 bases in between. The CDR3 runs 18 residues. Germline CDR1 MNHEY, CDR2 SMNVEV (reference sequence).

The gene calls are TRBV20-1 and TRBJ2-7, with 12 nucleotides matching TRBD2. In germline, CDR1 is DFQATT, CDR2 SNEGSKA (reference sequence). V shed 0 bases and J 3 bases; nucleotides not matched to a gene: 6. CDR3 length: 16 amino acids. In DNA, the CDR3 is TGCAGTGCTAGAGATAGACTAGCGGGAGTCAACTACGAGCAGTACTTC. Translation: CSARDRLAGVNYEQYF.